These 5 T cell receptor beta chains were sequenced from one sample in a study of T cells in localized non-small cell lung cancer (dated by TCRdb to the early 2020s). Library preparation employed the immunoSEQ multiplex PCR assay. As stored in TCRdb, this immuneACCESS dataset retains in-frame rearrangements with V and J assigned. A fraction of the clones does not appear; measured against another copy, unresolved V genes explain less than half of the discrepancy, and the remainder lacks a known reason. This sample holds 2,400 or so clones; approximately 24% were observed only once. Clones ranked in the top ten supply about 10% of the sample. The input for sequencing was normal lung tissue next to the tumor, taken before any cancer treatment. The receptors here all came from a male donor older than 55 with stage I squamous cell lung carcinoma.

The chain links TRBV6-8 to TRBJ2-5; D is uncertain. The CDR3 runs to 13 residues. Germline-derived CDR1 and CDR2 are MNHGY and SAAAGT. The V gene lost 2 bases and the J gene lost 4 bases, with 8 bases spanning the gap. CDR3 in amino acids: CASSYKGTETQYF. CDR3 DNA sequence: TGTGCCAGCAGTTACAAGGGTACAGAGACCCAGTACTTC.

This clone was observed a handful of times. V gene TRBV18 combines with J gene TRBJ2-7; D remains ambiguous. This CDR3 region has 14 residues. Germline loops: CDR1 KGHSH, CDR2 LQKENI. Deletions cut 3 bases from V and 2 bases from J, with 11 bases between. Here the CDR3 DNA reads TGTGCCAGCTCACCCCCGGCGCCCGCCTACGAGCAGTACTTC. It is translated as CASSPPAPAYEQYF. Full variable domain (missing parts from reference TRBV18 and TRBJ2-7): NAGVMQNPRHLVRRRGQEARLRCSPMKGHSHVYWYRQLPEEGLKFMVYLQKENIIDESGMPKERFSAEFPKEGPSILRIQQVVRGDSAAYFCASSPPAPAYEQYFGPGTRLTVT.

This chain uses TRBV2 with TRBJ1-1; D remains unclear. This CDR3 comprises 16 residues. V lost 6 bases to trimming and J lost 1 base, with 18 bases between them. CDR1 is SNHLY and CDR2 is FYNNEI in the germline V gene. CDR3 nucleotides: TGTGCCAGCAGCCCCCACGCCTTTGAACAGAACACTGAAGCTTTCTTT. Its protein product is CASSPHAFEQNTEAFF.

The chain uses TRBV9 and TRBJ2-2, with no clear D. This CDR3 is built from 13 residues. The germline gives CDR1 SGDLS, CDR2 YYNGEE. Trimming left V 3 bases short and J 6 bases short, with 9 bases between. In nucleotides, the CDR3 is TGTGCCAGCAGCGACCTAGTGGCCGGGGAGCTGTTTTTT. This sequence encodes CASSDLVAGELFF.

The V gene is TRBV6-8, the J gene TRBJ2-5, with a possible D match to TRBD2 (5 bases). V lost 5 bases to trimming and J lost 5 bases, with 12 bases between them. Germline V gene sequence: CDR1 MNHGY, CDR2 SAAAGT. This CDR3 region has 13 residues. DNA of the CDR3: TGTGCCAGCAGTGATAGAGGGTACGAGACCCAGTACTTC. Residues: CASSDRGYETQYF.